This section outlines one TCR beta chain sequence together with its context. The entry originates in a study of blood T cell repertoires in COVID-19. From germline, CDR1 is SGHRS and CDR2 YFSETQ. The CDR3 spans 16 residues. Trimming left V 0 bases short and J 2 bases short, with 14 bases between. Using immunoSEQ multiplex PCR, the repertoire was profiled, and TCRdb retains in-frame clones only, with some absent. The sample has 200,000 to 300,000 clones, more than 70% seen once. This receptor was taken from a woman between 45 and 65 years old who had recovered from COVID-19. This chain connects TRBV5-1 to TRBJ2-5; D unresolved. Sequences were obtained from PBMCs or T cells enriched from blood (not recorded which). This CDR3 is CASSLGVFGPQETQYF. The CDR3 coding sequence is TGCGCCAGCAGCTTGGGGGTATTTGGGCCTCAAGAGACCCAGTACTTC.